This T cell receptor (beta chain) was documented in a study of T-cell memory formation after mild COVID-19. General study results and limits: Later expanders leaned toward CD4+, whereas clones contracting from day 15 to 85 were balanced CD4/CD8. Cross-reactive memory appears to have joined, as suggested by some responding clones showing up in pre-infection memory.

Barcoded TCR alpha and TCR beta cDNA libraries with UMIs came from 5'RACE using constant-segment primers. TCRdb re-called the 5' RACE reads through MiXCR, storing one row per CDR3 protein. The sample has about 160,000 distinct CDR3 sequences, less than 40% seen once. Concerning this clonotype: Its target is unknown.

V lost 5 bases to trimming and J lost 5 bases, with 17 bases between them. This CDR3 region has 15 residues. Germline-derived CDR1 and CDR2 are LGHNA and YSLEER. This clonotype originated in an adult woman who had mild COVID-19 (a few samples of this study predate the infection). Cell type and time point are not known. Sequences were obtained from PBMCs or a T cell subset sorted from them (not recorded which). This rearrangement joins TRBV4-3 to TRBJ2-3; D remains unclear. The CDR3 region has the DNA TGCGCCAGCAGCGTAGACGGACCCGATAGAGATACGCAGTATTTT. The encoded protein is CASSVDGPDRDTQYF.